This record covers a single TCR beta chain. Its antigen remains unidentified. RNA transcripts yielded amplified TCR beta CDR3 regions. The first round was an RT-PCR with HTBI primers, and the second round was a multiplex PCR. MiXCR was run by TCRdb on the multiplex PCR reads, yielding one entry per CDR3 protein. Of roughly 1.1 million distinct CDR3 sequences in the sample, 35% to 40% were seen once. Ineligible for inclusion were patients with other autoimmune diseases, uncontrolled infections, pregnancy or lactation. The entry originates in a study of Graves' ophthalmopathy and Graves' hyperthyroidism. Study summary: Over 18 months of follow-up, stable hyperthyroidism required that no ophthalmopathy appear.

The J segment lost 4 bases and the V segment lost 0 bases, leaving 2 bases of the junction unmatched. In germline, CDR1 is SGHRS, CDR2 YFSETQ. The length of the CDR3 is 14 residues. Study findings and constraints: Built on 13 signatures, a model told ophthalmopathy apart from stable hyperthyroidism with over 85% sensitivity and around 80% specificity.

The chain couples TRBV5-1 to TRBJ1-2, with 8 bases aligning to TRBD1. Specimen: peripheral blood or thyroid tissue (not recorded which). This sequence originates from an adult man with Graves' hyperthyroidism. CDR3 amino acids: CASSLETGVYGYTF. CDR3 bases: TGCGCCAGCAGCTTGGAGACAGGGGTCTATGGCTACACCTTC. The variable domain in full, with the rest retrieved from reference TRBV5-1 and TRBJ1-2, is KAGVTQTPRYLIKTRGQQVTLSCSPISGHRSVSWYQQTPGQGLQFLFEYFSETQRNKGNFPGRFSGRQFSNSRSEMNVSTLELGDSALYLCASSLETGVYGYTFGSGTRLTVV.